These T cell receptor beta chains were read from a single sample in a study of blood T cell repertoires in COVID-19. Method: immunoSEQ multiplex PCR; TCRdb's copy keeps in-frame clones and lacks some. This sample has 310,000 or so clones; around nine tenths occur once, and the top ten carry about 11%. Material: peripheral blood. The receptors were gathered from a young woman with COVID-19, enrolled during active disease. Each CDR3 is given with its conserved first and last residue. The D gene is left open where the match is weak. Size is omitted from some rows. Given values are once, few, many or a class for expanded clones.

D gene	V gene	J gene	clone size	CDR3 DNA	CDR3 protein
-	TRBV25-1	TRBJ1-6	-	TGTGCCAGCAGTGAATTTAGGGGAGGTGTTTCACCCCTCCACTTT	CASSEFRGGVSPLHF
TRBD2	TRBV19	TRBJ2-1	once	TGTGCCAGTAGTCTTAGCGGGAGCTCCTACAATGAGCAGTTCTTC	CASSLSGSSYNEQFF
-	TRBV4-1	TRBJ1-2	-	TGCGCCAGCAGCCAAGAGACAGGTTTCGAGAGTGGCTACACCTTC	CASSQETGFESGYTF
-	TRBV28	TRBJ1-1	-	TGTGCCAGCATTCTTACAGGGTATGGGAACACTGAAGCTTTCTTT	CASILTGYGNTEAFF
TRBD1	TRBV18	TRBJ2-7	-	TGTGCCAGCTCCCTAAGCAACGGACAGGCCTCCTACGAGCAGTACTTC	CASSLSNGQASYEQYF
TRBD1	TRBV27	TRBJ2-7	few	TGTGCCAGCAGAAACAGGGGGTTAAGCTACGAGCAGTACTTC	CASRNRGLSYEQYF
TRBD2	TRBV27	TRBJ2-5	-	TGTGCCAGCAGTCCCCGCTCAGCGGGAGCGGAGACCCAGTACTTC	CASSPRSAGAETQYF
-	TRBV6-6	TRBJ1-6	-	TGTGCCAGCGGACGGGAGGGAGCTGATTCACCCCTCCACTTT	CASGREGADSPLHF
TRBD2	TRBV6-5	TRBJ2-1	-	TGTGCCAGCAGTCGGGACTACTACAATGAGCAGTTCTTC	CASSRDYYNEQFF
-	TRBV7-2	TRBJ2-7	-	TGTGCCAGCAGCTTAGCGTCATCTATAGGGGACACGGTTACCTACGAGCAGTACTTC	CASSLASSIGDTVTYEQYF
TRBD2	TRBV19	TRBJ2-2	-	TGTGCCAGTAGTATCGTGACTAGCGGGAGGAGGGAGCTGTTTTTT	CASSIVTSGRRELFF